This T cell receptor beta chain was observed in a study of T cells in Graves' hyperthyroidism and ophthalmopathy. The investigators amplified TCR beta CDR3 regions from RNA transcripts. HTBI primers were employed in a first-round RT-PCR of the TCR CDR3. TCRdb processed the multiplex PCR reads anew with MiXCR; each CDR3 protein has one entry. This table has 730,000 or so distinct CDR3 sequences, 18% appearing once. The germline CDR1 and CDR2 sequences are SGHTA and FQGNSA. CDR3 length equals 16 residues. V lost 2 bases, J lost 8 bases, and 8 bases stayed unmatched. Note on this clonotype: Antigen: not known.

The study, taken as a whole, reports: Most clonotypes expanded in the thyroid (above 0.001) were also present in blood.

The specimen was blood. The chain couples TRBV7-2 to TRBJ2-1; 11 nucleotides agree with TRBD2. The sequence derives from a woman aged 45-59 years with Graves' hyperthyroidism that later progressed to Graves' ophthalmopathy. The CDR3 region is CASSLFSGGGLDEQFF. Written as DNA, the CDR3 is TGTGCCAGCAGCTTATTTAGCGGGGGGGGGTTAGATGAGCAGTTCTTC.